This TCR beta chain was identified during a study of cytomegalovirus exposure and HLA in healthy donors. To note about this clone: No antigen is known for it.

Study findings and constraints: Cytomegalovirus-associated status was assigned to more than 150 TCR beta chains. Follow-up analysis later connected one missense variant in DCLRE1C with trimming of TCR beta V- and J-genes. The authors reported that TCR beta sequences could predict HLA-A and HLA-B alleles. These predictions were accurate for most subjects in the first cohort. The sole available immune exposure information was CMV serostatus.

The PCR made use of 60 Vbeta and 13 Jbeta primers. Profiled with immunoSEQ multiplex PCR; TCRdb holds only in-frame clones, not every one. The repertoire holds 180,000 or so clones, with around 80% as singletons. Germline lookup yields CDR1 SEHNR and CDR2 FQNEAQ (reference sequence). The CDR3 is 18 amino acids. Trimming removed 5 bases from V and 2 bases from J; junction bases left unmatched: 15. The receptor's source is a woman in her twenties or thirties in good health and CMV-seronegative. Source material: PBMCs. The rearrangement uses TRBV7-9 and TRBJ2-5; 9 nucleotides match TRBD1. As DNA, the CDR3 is TGTGCCAGCAGCCTCCGTCGTGGCCCGGGACAGGGACAAGAGACCCAGTACTTC. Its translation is CASSLRRGPGQGQETQYF. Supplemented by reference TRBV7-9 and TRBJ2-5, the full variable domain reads DTGVSQNPRHKITKRGQNVTFRCDPISEHNRLYWYRQTLGQGPEFLTYFQNEAQLEKSRLLSDRFSAERPKGSFSTLEIQRTEQGDSAMYLCASSLRRGPGQGQETQYFGPGTRLLVL.